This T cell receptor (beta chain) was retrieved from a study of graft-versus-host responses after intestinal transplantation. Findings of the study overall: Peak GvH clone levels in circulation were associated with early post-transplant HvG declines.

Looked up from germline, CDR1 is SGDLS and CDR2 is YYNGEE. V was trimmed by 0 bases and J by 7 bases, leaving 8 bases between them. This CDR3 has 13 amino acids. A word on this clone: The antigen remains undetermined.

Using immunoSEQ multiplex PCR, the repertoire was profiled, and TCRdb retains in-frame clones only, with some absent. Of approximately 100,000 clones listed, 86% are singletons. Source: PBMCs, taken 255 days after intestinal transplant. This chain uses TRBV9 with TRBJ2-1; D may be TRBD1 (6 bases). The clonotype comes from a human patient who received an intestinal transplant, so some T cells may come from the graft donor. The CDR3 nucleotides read TGTGCCAGCAGCGTAGAGGGGGATAATGAGCAGTTCTTC. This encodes CASSVEGDNEQFF.